Each of the 14 T cell receptor beta chains below was sequenced from the same sample in a study of CD8 T cells in Susac syndrome. RNA was extracted with the RNeasy kit, and a quantity of about 0.45 to 1 ug was reverse transcribed using random hexamers. TCRdb redid the calling of the immunoSEQ multiplex PCR reads with MiXCR, one entry per CDR3 protein. The sample gives 250,000 to 300,000 distinct CDR3 sequences, approximately 85% of which show up once; around 0.2% is in the top ten. The sequenced sample was CD8+ T cells from PBMCs. Receptors were obtained from a human donor with multiple sclerosis.

This chain's CDR3 is CATHKGTGRVGNEQFF. CDR3 in DNA: TGTGCCACCCATAAAGGGACTGGGAGAGTGGGGAATGAGCAGTTCTTC. The genes are TRBV6-2 or TRBV6-3 and TRBJ2-1, with D possibly being TRBD2 (6 bases). With 10 bases removed from V and 7 bases from J, the gap between germline ends came to 26 bases. Germline loops: CDR1 MNHEY, CDR2 SVGEGT. This CDR3 contains 16 residues.

The rearrangement joins TRBV27 to TRBJ1-2, with D perhaps matching TRBD1 (5 bases). CDR3 length: 15 amino acids. From germline, CDR1 is MNHEY and CDR2 SMNVEV (reference sequence). Trimming took off 1 base at V and 4 bases at J, with 13 bases between the two ends. This CDR3 reads CASSLWGRSVYGYTF. CDR3 nucleotides: TGTGCCAGCAGTTTATGGGGCAGGTCCGTCTATGGCTACACCTTC.

The chain is built from TRBV5-1 and TRBJ1-3; TRBD1 might be the D (5 bases). The CDR3 runs 15 residues. The V and J ends lost 0 bases and 3 bases respectively, with 10 bases between them. Germline V gene lookup returns CDR1 SGHRS and CDR2 YFSETQ. CDR3: CASSLDFGGGNTIYF. The CDR3 nucleotides read TGCGCCAGCAGCTTGGATTTTGGGGGTGGAAACACCATATATTTT.

For this clonotype: The junction departs from the called germline gene at one end, perhaps through a read error. V and J are TRBV9 and TRBJ2-1; D is perhaps TRBD2 (6 bases). CDR1 and CDR2 (germline): SGDLS, YYNGEE. The CDR3 has 15 amino acids. The CDR3 DNA reads as TGTGCCAGCAGCGTAGGCGTCGCGGGGATCAATGGGCAGTTCTTC. Its translation: CASSVGVAGINGQFF.

This chain uses TRBV10-2 with TRBJ2-7; 7 positions match TRBD2. The V segment lost 6 bases and the J segment 4 bases; nucleotides outside the gene matches: 9. CDR1 WSHSY and CDR2 SAAADI come from the germline V gene. The CDR3 has 14 residues. CDR3 coding DNA: TGCGCCAGCAGATTCAGCGGGAACAGGTACGAGCAGTACTTC. It yields the protein CASRFSGNRYEQYF.

V usage is TRBV30 and J usage is TRBJ1-1; 7 nucleotides agree with TRBD1. Trimming at V came to 2 bases and at J to 8 bases, leaving 2 bases not matched to a gene. Germline-derived CDR1 and CDR2 are GTSNPN and SVGIG (reference sequence). The CDR3 is made up of 11 amino acids. DNA for the CDR3: TGTGCCTGGAGTTGGACAGGCGAAGCTTTCTTT. Its protein product is CAWSWTGEAFF.

The chain links TRBV5-6 to TRBJ2-1; 10 bases align to TRBD2. The junction had 4 bases not matched to a gene; V was cut back by 2 bases and J by 8 bases. There are 14 residues in the CDR3. Germline V lookup: CDR1 SGHDT, CDR2 YYEEEE. The CDR3 DNA reads as TGTGCCAGCAGCTTCCTAGCGGGGGCCGATGAGCAGTTCTTC. Translating it yields CASSFLAGADEQFF.

With regard to this clonotype: The junction differs from germline at one of its ends, possibly a read error. The rearrangement joins TRBV6-2 or TRBV6-3 to TRBJ2-7, with D perhaps assigned TRBD1 or TRBD2 (5 bases each). The V gene's germline CDR1 is MNHEY and CDR2 SVGEGT. The CDR3 sequence is 13 residues long. For the CDR3, the DNA is TGTGCCAGCAGTTACTCGAGGTATGGGACGGATCACTTC. Protein: CASSYSRYGTDHF.

The V call is TRBV29-1, the J call TRBJ1-2; no firm D call. CDR1 is SQVTM, CDR2 ANQGSEA, per germline. The CDR3 has 14 residues. Trimming took off 6 bases at V and 0 bases at J, with 14 bases between the two ends. The CDR3 sequence: CSVRDIMSNYGYTF. Here the CDR3 DNA reads TGCAGCGTCAGAGACATAATGTCTAACTATGGCTACACCTTC. Based on the CDR3 plus reference TRBV29-1 and TRBJ1-2, the full variable domain is SAVISQKPSRDICQRGTSLTIQCQVDSQVTMMFWYRQQPGQSLTLIATANQGSEATYESGFVIDKFPISRPNLTFSTLTVSNMSPEDSSIYLCSVRDIMSNYGYTFGSGTRLTVV.

V is TRBV28 and J is TRBJ2-3, with D hard to call. Trimming cost V 3 bases and J 6 bases, with 19 bases left between them. CDR1 and CDR2 from the germline V gene are MDHEN and SYDVKM. The CDR3 runs to 16 residues. The CDR3 region has the DNA TGTGCCAGCAGTTTGAGTTGGGCGGAGCTTACGGATACGCAGTATTTT. Protein sequence: CASSLSWAELTDTQYF.

The V gene is TRBV7-9, the J gene TRBJ1-1; D might be TRBD1 (5 bases). Germline V gene sequence: CDR1 SEHNR, CDR2 FQNEAQ (reference sequence). This CDR3 region has 11 residues. V was clipped by 8 bases and J by 5 bases, with 9 bases between them. The DNA for the CDR3 is TGTGCCAGCGGGGCTGGTACTGAAGCTTTCTTT. It is translated as CASGAGTEAFF.

J is TRBJ2-3 and V is TRBV28; D possibly corresponds to TRBD1 (6 bases). Trimming took off 3 bases at V and 6 bases at J, with 19 bases between the two ends. The CDR3 has 16 residues. Per germline, CDR1 MDHEN and CDR2 SYDVKM. The CDR3 DNA reads as TGTGCCAGCAGTTTCCTCCGGGACACCTTGAGCGATACGCAGTATTTT. Protein sequence: CASSFLRDTLSDTQYF.

The rearrangement uses TRBV2 and TRBJ2-1; D not certain. CDR3 length equals 14 residues. The germline V gene encodes CDR1 SNHLY and CDR2 FYNNEI. The V end lost 11 bases, the J end lost 6 bases, and 20 bases lay between the germline ends. The CDR3 sequence: CAFRRASLGNEQFF. For the CDR3, the DNA is TGTGCCTTCCGACGGGCTAGTCTGGGCAATGAGCAGTTCTTC.

The chain's CDR3 is CASSLPPDSLLQPQHF. As DNA, the CDR3 is TGTGCCAGCAGTCTCCCACCCGACAGTCTTCTTCAGCCCCAGCATTTT. J is TRBJ1-5 and V is TRBV7-2; TRBD1 is a possible D gene (5 bases). Trimming took off 6 bases at V and 6 bases at J, with 21 bases between the two ends. Germline CDR1 is SGHTA and CDR2 is FQGNSA. This CDR3 comprises 16 residues. Together with reference TRBV7-2 and TRBJ1-5, the CDR3 gives the full variable domain: GAGVSQSPSNKVTEKGKDVELRCDPISGHTALYWYRQSLGQGLEFLIYFQGNSAPDKSGLPSDRFSAERTGGSVSTLTIQRTQQEDSAVYLCASSLPPDSLLQPQHFGDGTRLSIL.